This paragraph covers one TCR beta chain sequence. Antigen: not known. The CDR3 has 14 residues. CDR1 and CDR2 from the germline V gene are LNHDA and SQIVND (reference sequence). V dropped 9 bases and J dropped 0 bases, with 12 bases sitting between them. Healthy controls were blood donor buffy coats. This table comes from immunoSEQ multiplex PCR, and its TCRdb copy is limited to in-frame clones, with some not included. The repertoire consists of under 35,000 clones, with 71% occurring once and the leading ten covering around 0.44%. The data belong to a study of STAT5B mutations in CD4+ large granular lymphocyte leukemia. Regarding the study as a whole: TRBV06-family usage was enriched in top patient clones (8/27) versus controls (2/35). Roughly a quarter of private leukemic clonotypes occurred rarely in other patients' non-leukemic repertoires. The CD4+ versus CD8+ T-LGLL clonality difference may reflect limited sample size.

The sequence was obtained from a human donor in good health. The sequenced material came from CD4+ T cells from blood buffy coats. The gene calls are TRBV19 and TRBJ1-5, with D possibly TRBD1 on 6 matching bases. The CDR3 is CASEQGYSNQPQHF. The CDR3 DNA follows: TGTGCCAGCGAACAGGGATATAGCAATCAGCCCCAGCATTTT.